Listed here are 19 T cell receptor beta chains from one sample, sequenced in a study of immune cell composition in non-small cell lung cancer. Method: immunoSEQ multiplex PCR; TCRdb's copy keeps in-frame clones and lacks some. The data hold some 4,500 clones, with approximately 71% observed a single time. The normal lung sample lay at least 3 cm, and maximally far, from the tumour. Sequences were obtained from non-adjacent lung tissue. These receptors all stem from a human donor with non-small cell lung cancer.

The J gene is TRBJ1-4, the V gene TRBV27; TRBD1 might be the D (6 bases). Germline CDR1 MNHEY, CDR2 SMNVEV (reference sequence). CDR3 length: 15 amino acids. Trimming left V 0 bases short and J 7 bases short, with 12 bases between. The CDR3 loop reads CASSLSGTYGEKLFF. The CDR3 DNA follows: TGTGCCAGCAGTTTATCAGGGACATACGGTGAAAAACTGTTTTTT. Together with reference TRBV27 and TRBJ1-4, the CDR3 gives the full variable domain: EAQVTQNPRYLITVTGKKLTVTCSQNMNHEYMSWYRQDPGLGLRQIYYSMNVEVTDKGDVPEGYKVSRKEKRNFPLILESPSPNQTSLYFCASSLSGTYGEKLFFGSGTQLSVL.

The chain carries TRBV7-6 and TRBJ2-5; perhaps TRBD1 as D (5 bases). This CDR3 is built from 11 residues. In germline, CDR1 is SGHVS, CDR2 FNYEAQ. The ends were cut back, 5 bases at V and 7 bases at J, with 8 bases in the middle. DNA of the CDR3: TGTGCCAGCAGCCTACAGGCGACCCAGTACTTC. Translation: CASSLQATQYF.

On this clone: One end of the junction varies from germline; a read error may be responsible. The CDR3 DNA reads as TGTGCCAGCAGATACTCCACTGTCTACAATGAGCAGTTCTTC. Protein sequence: CASRYSTVYNEQFF. The chain is built from TRBV6-6 and TRBJ2-1; D ambiguous. The CDR3 sequence is 14 residues long. Germline V lookup: CDR1 MNHNY, CDR2 SVGAGI (reference sequence).

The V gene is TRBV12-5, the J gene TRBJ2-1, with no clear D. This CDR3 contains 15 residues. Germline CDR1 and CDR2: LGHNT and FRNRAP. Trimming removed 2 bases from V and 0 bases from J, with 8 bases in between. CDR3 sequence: CASGLNIPSYNEQFF. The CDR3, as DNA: TGTGCTAGTGGTTTGAATATCCCCTCCTACAATGAGCAGTTCTTC.

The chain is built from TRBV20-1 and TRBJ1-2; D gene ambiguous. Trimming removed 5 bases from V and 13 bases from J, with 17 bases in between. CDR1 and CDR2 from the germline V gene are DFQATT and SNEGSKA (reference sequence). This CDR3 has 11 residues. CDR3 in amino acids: CSADSGRLATF. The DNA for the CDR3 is TGCAGTGCTGACTCTGGGCGGCTCGCCACCTTC.

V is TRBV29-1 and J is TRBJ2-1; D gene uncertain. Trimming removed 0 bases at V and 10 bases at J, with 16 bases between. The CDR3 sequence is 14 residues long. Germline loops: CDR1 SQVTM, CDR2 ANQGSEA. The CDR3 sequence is CSVEDLSLGVEQFF. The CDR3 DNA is TGCAGCGTTGAAGATTTAAGTTTGGGCGTAGAGCAGTTCTTC.

For the CDR3, the DNA is TGCGCCAGCAGTGACCCACAGGGGTCTAGCAAAGAGACCCAGTACTTC. Its translation: CASSDPQGSSKETQYF. This chain connects TRBV10-2 to TRBJ2-5; 7 bases agree with TRBD1. The CDR3 runs to 16 residues. CDR1 and CDR2 from the germline V gene are WSHSY and SAAADI. V shed 3 bases, J shed 3 bases, and the junction held 10 bases outside the gene matches.

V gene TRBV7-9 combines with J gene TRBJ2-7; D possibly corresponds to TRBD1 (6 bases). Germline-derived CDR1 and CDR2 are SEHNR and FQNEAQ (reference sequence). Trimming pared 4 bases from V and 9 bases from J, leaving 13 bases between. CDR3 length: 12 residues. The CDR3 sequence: CASSSEGHGQYF. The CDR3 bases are TGTGCCAGCAGCTCCGAGGGACACGGGCAGTACTTC.

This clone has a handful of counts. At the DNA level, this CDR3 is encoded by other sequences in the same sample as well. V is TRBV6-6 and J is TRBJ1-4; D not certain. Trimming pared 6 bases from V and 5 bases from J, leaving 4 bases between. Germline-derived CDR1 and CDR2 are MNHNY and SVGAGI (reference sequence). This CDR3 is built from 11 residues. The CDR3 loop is CASRGNEKLFF. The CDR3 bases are TGTGCCAGCAGGGGAAATGAAAAACTGTTTTTT.

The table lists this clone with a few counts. The CDR3 DNA is TGTGCCAGCAGCTTAGCATCCTACAGCATTGATGAAAAACTGTTTTTT. Protein product: CASSLASYSIDEKLFF. The V and J genes are TRBV13 and TRBJ1-4; D gene unclear. Germline CDR1 is PRHDT and CDR2 is FYEKMQ (reference sequence). V lost 1 base and J 6 bases, leaving 15 bases between the germline ends. This CDR3 is 16 amino acids long.

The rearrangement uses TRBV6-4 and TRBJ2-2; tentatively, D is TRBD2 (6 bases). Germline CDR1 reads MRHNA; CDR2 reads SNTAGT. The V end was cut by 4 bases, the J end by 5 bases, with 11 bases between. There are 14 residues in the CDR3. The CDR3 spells CASSGDGGTGELFF. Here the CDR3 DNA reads TGTGCCAGCAGTGGCGACGGGGGTACCGGGGAGCTGTTTTTT.

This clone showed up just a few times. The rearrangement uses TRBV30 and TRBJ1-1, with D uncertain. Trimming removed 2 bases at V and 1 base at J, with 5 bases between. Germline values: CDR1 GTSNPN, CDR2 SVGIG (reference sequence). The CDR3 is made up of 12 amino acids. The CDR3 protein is CAWSPPNTEAFF. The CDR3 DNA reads TGTGCCTGGAGTCCCCCGAACACTGAAGCTTTCTTT.

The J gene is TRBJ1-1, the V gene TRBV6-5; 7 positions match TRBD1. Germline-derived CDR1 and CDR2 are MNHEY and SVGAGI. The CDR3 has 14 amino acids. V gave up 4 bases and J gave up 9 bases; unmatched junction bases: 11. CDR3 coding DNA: TGTGCCAGCAGTTCTGAACCTCAGACAGGGCAAGCTTTCTTT. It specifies CASSSEPQTGQAFF.

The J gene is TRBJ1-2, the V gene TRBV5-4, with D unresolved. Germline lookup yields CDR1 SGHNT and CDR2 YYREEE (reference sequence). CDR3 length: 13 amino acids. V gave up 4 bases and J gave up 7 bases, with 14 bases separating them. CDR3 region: CASSPGTPGGYTF. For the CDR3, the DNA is TGTGCCAGCAGCCCTGGCACCCCTGGTGGCTACACCTTC.

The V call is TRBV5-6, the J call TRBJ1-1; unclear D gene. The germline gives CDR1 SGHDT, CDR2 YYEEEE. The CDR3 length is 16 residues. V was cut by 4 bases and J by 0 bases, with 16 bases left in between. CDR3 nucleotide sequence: TGTGCCAGCAGCCTGCACAGAGACGTCATGAACACTGAAGCTTTCTTT. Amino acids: CASSLHRDVMNTEAFF.

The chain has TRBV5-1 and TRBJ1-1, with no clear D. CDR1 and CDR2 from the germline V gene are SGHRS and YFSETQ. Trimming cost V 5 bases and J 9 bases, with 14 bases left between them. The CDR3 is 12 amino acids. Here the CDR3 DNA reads TGCGCCAGCAGAACAGACTATGCCCAAGCTTTCTTT. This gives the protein CASRTDYAQAFF.

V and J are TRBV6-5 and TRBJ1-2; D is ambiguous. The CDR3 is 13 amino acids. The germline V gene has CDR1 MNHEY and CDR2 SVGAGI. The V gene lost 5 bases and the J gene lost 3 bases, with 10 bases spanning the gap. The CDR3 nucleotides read TGTGCCAGCAGTCTCAGGACGGACTATGGCTACACCTTC. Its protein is CASSLRTDYGYTF.

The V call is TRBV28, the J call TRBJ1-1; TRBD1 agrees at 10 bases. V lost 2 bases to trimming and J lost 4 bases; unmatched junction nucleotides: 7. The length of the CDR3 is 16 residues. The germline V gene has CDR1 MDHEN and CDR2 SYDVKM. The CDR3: CASSLGRQGASTEAFF. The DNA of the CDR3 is TGTGCCAGCAGTTTAGGGAGACAGGGGGCGTCCACTGAAGCTTTCTTT.

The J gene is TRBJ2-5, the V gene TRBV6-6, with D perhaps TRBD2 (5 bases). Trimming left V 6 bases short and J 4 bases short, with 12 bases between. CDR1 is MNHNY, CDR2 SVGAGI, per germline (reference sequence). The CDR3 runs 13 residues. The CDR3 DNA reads TGTGCCAGCAGCCCCGGCACTAGAGAGACCCAGTACTTC. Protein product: CASSPGTRETQYF.